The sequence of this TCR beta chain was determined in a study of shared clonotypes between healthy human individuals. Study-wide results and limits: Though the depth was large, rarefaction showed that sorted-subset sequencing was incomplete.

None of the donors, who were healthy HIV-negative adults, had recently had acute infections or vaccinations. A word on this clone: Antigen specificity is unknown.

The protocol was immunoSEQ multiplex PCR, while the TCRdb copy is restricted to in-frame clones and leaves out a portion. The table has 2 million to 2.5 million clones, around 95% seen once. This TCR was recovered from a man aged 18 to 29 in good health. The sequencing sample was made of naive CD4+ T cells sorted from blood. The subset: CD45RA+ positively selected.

DNA for the CDR3: TGTGCCAGCAGCTTATTCCCGGGAGAGGGATATGGCTACACCTTC. Protein: CASSLFPGEGYGYTF. The V gene is TRBV7-3, the J gene TRBJ1-2; D remains unclear. Germline V lookup: CDR1 SGHTA, CDR2 FQGTGA. The V and J ends lost 2 bases and 5 bases respectively, with 15 bases between them. This CDR3 spans 15 amino acids.